The rows below give T cell receptor beta chains drawn from one sample of a study of CD8 T cells in Susac syndrome. TCRdb independently ran MiXCR on the immunoSEQ multiplex PCR reads; one entry per CDR3 protein. This sample yields 240,000 or so distinct CDR3 sequences, of which 90% to 97% are seen a single time; less than 0.11% belongs to the top ten. The sample consisted of CD4+ T cells from PBMCs. Receptor source: a human donor with Susac syndrome. The CDR3 runs from the conserved cysteine through the conserved F or W. A D gene is named only where the DNA matches it firmly. Clone sizes are given selectively: once, few, many, or a class where the clone is expanded.

D,size,J,V,CDR3,DNA
-,-,TRBJ2-6,TRBV27,CASSLEAVGANVLTF,TGTGCCAGCAGTTTGGAGGCGGTAGGGGCCAACGTCCTGACTTTC
-,-,TRBJ2-1,TRBV28,CASRVQSSYNEQFF,TGTGCCAGCAGGGTGCAGAGCTCCTACAATGAGCAGTTCTTC
-,-,TRBJ2-7,TRBV29-1,CSVEVGLARGEQYF,TGCAGCGTTGAGGTGGGGCTAGCGAGGGGCGAGCAGTACTTC
-,once,TRBJ1-2,TRBV29-1,CSVPYQGYGYTF,TGCAGCGTCCCGTACCAAGGGTATGGCTACACCTTC
TRBD2,-,TRBJ2-7,TRBV19,CASSTSGGSYEQYF,TGTGCCAGTAGTACCAGCGGGGGCTCCTACGAGCAGTACTTC
TRBD2,-,TRBJ2-1,TRBV9,CASSVLAGESEQFF,TGTGCCAGCAGCGTACTAGCGGGAGAAAGTGAGCAGTTCTTC
-,-,TRBJ1-2,TRBV9,CASSLTGFPNYGYTF,TGTGCCAGCAGCCTTACAGGGTTCCCTAACTATGGCTACACCTTC
-,-,TRBJ2-7,TRBV20-1,CSASPSAGSLYEQYF,TGCAGTGCTAGCCCGTCGGCGGGAAGCCTCTACGAGCAGTACTTC
TRBD1,-,TRBJ2-7,TRBV5-1,CASSSRQGSPLPYEQYF,TGCGCCAGCAGCTCGAGACAGGGATCTCCTCTACCCTACGAGCAGTACTTC
-,-,TRBJ2-2,TRBV30,CAWSANEAGELFF,TGTGCCTGGAGTGCCAACGAGGCCGGGGAGCTGTTTTTT
-,-,TRBJ2-7,TRBV11-3,CASSLTSYEQYF,TGTGCCAGCAGCTTAACCTCCTACGAGCAGTACTTC
TRBD2,-,TRBJ2-1,TRBV18,CASSPLSGGASYNEQFF,TGTGCCAGCTCACCACTATCGGGAGGGGCGTCATACAATGAGCAGTTCTTC
-,-,TRBJ2-2,TRBV5-1,CASSLDVGPGELFF,TGCGCCAGCAGCTTGGATGTTGGTCCCGGGGAGCTGTTTTTT
-,-,TRBJ2-5,TRBV20-1,CSAGSLGGGIGETQYF,TGCAGTGCTGGATCCTTAGGAGGGGGTATCGGGGAGACCCAGTACTTC
-,-,TRBJ1-1,TRBV5-4,CASSLGASNTEAFF,TGTGCCAGCAGCTTGGGGGCCTCGAACACTGAAGCTTTCTTT
-,-,TRBJ2-7,TRBV6-1,CASSAGISYEQYF,TGTGCCAGCAGTGCTGGGATTAGCTACGAGCAGTACTTC
-,-,TRBJ1-2,TRBV30,CAWATSDSYGYTF,TGTGCCTGGGCCACATCTGACAGCTATGGCTACACCTTC
-,few,TRBJ2-5,TRBV6-5,CASSLDPQETQYF,TGTGCCAGCAGTCTTGATCCTCAAGAGACCCAGTACTTC
-,-,TRBJ2-5,TRBV29-1,CSVAQFLDWETQYF,TGCAGCGTTGCCCAGTTTCTGGATTGGGAGACCCAGTACTTC
-,-,TRBJ2-7,TRBV20-1,CSASQLTYEQYF,TGCAGTGCTAGTCAGTTAACCTACGAGCAGTACTTC
-,-,TRBJ1-5,TRBV20-1,CSASNGGGNQPQHF,TGCAGTGCTAGTAACGGGGGAGGAAATCAGCCCCAGCATTTT
TRBD1,-,TRBJ2-5,TRBV10-3,CAISTGQGAGETQYF,TGTGCCATCAGCACCGGACAGGGGGCAGGAGAGACCCAGTACTTC
-,once,TRBJ1-1,TRBV5-1,CASSLGGQNTEAFF,TGCGCCAGCAGCTTGGGGGGACAGAACACTGAAGCTTTCTTT
-,-,TRBJ2-4,TRBV4-1,CASSPWGGRKNIQYF,TGCGCCAGCAGCCCCTGGGGCGGACGCAAAAACATTCAGTACTTC
TRBD2,-,TRBJ2-7,TRBV20-1,CSGLGTSGSYEQYF,TGCAGTGGACTGGGGACTAGCGGTTCCTACGAGCAGTACTTC
TRBD2,-,TRBJ2-7,TRBV20-1,CSARSGTSGSNEQYF,TGCAGTGCTAGATCCGGGACTAGCGGGAGTAACGAGCAGTACTTC
-,-,TRBJ2-1,TRBV7-3,CASSSGLDNEQFF,TGTGCCAGCAGCTCGGGACTCGACAATGAGCAGTTCTTC
TRBD2,few,TRBJ2-3,TRBV12-3/TRBV12-4,CASSERGDTQYF,TGTGCCAGCAGTGAGCGGGGGGATACGCAGTATTTT
-,-,TRBJ2-1,TRBV7-9,CASRDTAFNNEQFF,TGTGCCAGCAGAGACACAGCTTTCAACAATGAGCAGTTCTTC
TRBD2,-,TRBJ2-1,TRBV28,CASITSGRAAFF,TGTGCCAGCATAACTAGCGGGAGGGCAGCGTTCTTC
-,-,TRBJ2-1,TRBV7-3,CASSLSASNNEQFF,TGTGCCAGCAGCTTATCGGCGTCAAACAATGAGCAGTTCTTC
TRBD2,once,TRBJ2-7,TRBV30,CACGRQAGGRSYEQYF,TGTGCCTGCGGAAGGCAGGCTGGCGGGAGGTCCTACGAGCAGTACTTC
-,-,TRBJ2-7,TRBV5-1,CASSFAQNEQYF,TGCGCCAGCAGCTTCGCACAGAACGAGCAGTACTTC
-,-,TRBJ2-7,TRBV25-1,CASTRQGPLDEQYF,TGTGCCAGCACCCGGCAGGGACCTCTCGACGAGCAGTACTTC
TRBD1,-,TRBJ2-4,TRBV30,CAREGQRNIQYF,TGTGCCCGAGAGGGACAGAGAAACATTCAGTACTTC
-,-,TRBJ2-3,TRBV9,CASSVETVDTQYF,TGTGCCAGCAGCGTAGAGACGGTAGATACGCAGTATTTT
-,few,TRBJ1-2,TRBV28,CASSLGQGGGYTF,TGTGCCAGCAGTTTAGGGCAGGGAGGTGGCTACACCTTC
-,-,TRBJ2-7,TRBV6-5,CASSYEPRGEQYF,TGTGCCAGCAGTTACGAACCTAGGGGGGAGCAGTACTTC
-,-,TRBJ2-7,TRBV14,CASSQAGSPKWYEQYF,TGTGCCAGCAGCCAGGCCGGGAGCCCGAAATGGTACGAGCAGTACTTC
-,few,TRBJ1-4,TRBV20-1,CSAGGATNEKLFF,TGCAGTGCTGGGGGGGCAACTAATGAAAAACTGTTTTTT
TRBD1,-,TRBJ1-1,TRBV25-1,CASSDIGTGWTEAFF,TGTGCCAGCAGTGATATTGGGACAGGGTGGACTGAAGCTTTCTTT
-,-,TRBJ2-7,TRBV29-1,CSVASVAVEQYF,TGCAGCGTTGCGTCTGTCGCGGTCGAGCAGTACTTC
-,-,TRBJ1-3,TRBV29-1,CSVGYGNTIYF,TGCAGCGTTGGTTATGGAAACACCATATATTTT
-,-,TRBJ2-3,TRBV28,CASSSSGDTQYF,TGTGCCAGCAGTTCCTCAGGAGATACGCAGTATTTT
TRBD2,-,TRBJ2-4,TRBV20-1,CSAPKVGTSGRAGDIQYF,TGCAGTGCCCCGAAGGTCGGGACTAGCGGGAGGGCCGGTGACATTCAGTACTTC